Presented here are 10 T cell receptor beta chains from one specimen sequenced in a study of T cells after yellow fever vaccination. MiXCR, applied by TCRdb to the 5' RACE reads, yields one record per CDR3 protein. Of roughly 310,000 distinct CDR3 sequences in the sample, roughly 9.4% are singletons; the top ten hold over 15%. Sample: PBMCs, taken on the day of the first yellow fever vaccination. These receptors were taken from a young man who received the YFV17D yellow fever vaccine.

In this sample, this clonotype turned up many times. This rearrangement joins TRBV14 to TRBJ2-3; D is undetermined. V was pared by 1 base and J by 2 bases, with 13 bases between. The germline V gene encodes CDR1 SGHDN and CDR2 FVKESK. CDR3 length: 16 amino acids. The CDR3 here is CASSQGSSPITDTQYF. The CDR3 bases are TGTGCCAGCAGCCAAGGGTCCAGCCCTATCACAGATACGCAGTATTTT.

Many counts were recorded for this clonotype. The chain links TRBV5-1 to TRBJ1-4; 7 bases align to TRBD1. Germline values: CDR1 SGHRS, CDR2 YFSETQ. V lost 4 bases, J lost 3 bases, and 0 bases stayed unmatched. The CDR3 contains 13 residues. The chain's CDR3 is CASSGTANEKLFF. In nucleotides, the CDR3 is TGCGCCAGCAGCGGGACAGCTAATGAAAAACTGTTTTTT.

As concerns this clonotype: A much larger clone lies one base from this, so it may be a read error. The CDR3, as DNA: TGCGCCAGCAGCTTGGCGGGAATCTACAATGAGCAGTTCTTC. Translation gives CASSLAGIYNEQFF. This rearrangement joins TRBV5-1 to TRBJ2-1; TRBD2 might be the D (5 bases). CDR3 length equals 14 residues. Germline V gene sequence: CDR1 SGHRS, CDR2 YFSETQ. V lost 0 bases and J lost 3, with 7 bases in between.

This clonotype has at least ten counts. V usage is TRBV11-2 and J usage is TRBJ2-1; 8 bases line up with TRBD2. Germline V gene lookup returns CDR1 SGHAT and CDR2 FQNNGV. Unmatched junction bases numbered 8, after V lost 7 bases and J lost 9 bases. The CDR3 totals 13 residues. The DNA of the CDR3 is TGTGCCAGCACCCGATCGCGGGGGGCTGAGCAGTTCTTC. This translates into CASTRSRGAEQFF.

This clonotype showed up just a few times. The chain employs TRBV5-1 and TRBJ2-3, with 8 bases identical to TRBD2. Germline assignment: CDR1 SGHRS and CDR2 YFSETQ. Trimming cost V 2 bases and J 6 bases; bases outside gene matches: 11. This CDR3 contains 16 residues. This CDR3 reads CASSFGRGGTSDTQYF. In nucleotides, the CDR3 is TGCGCCAGCAGCTTCGGGAGGGGGGGGACCTCCGATACGCAGTATTTT.

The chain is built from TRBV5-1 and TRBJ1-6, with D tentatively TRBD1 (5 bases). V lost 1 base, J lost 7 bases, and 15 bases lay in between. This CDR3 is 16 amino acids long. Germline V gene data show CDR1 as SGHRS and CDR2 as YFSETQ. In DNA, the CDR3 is TGCGCCAGCAGCTTGTTCTCGGCAGGGAGCAATTCACCCCTCCACTTT. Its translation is CASSLFSAGSNSPLHF.

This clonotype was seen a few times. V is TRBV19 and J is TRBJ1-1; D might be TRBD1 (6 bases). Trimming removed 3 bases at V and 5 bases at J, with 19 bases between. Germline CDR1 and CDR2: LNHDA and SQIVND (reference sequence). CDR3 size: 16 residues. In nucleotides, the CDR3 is TGTGCCAGTAGTATGGGGGCCGCAGGGAGGGGGACTGAAGCTTTCTTT. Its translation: CASSMGAAGRGTEAFF.

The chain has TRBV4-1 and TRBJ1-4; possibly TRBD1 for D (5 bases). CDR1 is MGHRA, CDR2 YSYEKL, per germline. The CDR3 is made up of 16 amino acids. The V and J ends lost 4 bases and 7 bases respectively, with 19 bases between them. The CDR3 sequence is CASSRTGVGASEKLFF. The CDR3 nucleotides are TGCGCCAGCAGCCGAACCGGGGTCGGGGCGAGTGAAAAACTGTTTTTT.

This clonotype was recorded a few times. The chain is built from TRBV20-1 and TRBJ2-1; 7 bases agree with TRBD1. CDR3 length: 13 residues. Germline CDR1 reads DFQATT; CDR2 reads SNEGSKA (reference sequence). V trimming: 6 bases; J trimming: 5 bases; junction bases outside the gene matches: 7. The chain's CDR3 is CSAGRDRDNEQFF. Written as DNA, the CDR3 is TGCAGTGCCGGGCGAGACAGGGACAATGAGCAGTTCTTC.

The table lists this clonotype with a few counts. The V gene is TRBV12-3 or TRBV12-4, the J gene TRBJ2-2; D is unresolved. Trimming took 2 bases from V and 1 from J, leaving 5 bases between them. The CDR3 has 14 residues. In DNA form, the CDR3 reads TGTGCCAGCAGTTTAAAGGGGAACACCGGGGAGCTGTTTTTT. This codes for CASSLKGNTGELFF.